The rows below give T cell receptor beta chains drawn from one sample of a study of T cells after yellow fever vaccination. TCRdb used MiXCR to reprocess the 5' RACE reads, holding one entry per CDR3 protein. The repertoire holds about 350,000 distinct CDR3 sequences, with around 8.1% as singletons. The sequences come from PBMCs, collected roughly seven weeks after the first yellow fever vaccination. Receptors were obtained from a young man who received the YFV17D yellow fever vaccine. CDR3s include the opening cysteine and the closing phenylalanine or tryptophan.

TRBJ2-1,TRBV5-1,CASTGTGGNEQFF
TRBJ1-5,TRBV5-1,CASSPTPGNQPQHF
TRBJ1-3,TRBV7-2,CASSEGLSGNTIYF
TRBJ2-2,TRBV7-3,CASSLGAPTNTGELFF
TRBJ2-2,TRBV4-3,CASSQHGGLMFF
TRBJ2-6,TRBV7-2,CASSLSGGGTGANVLTF
TRBJ2-3,TRBV5-6,CASSLPTGSTDTQYF
TRBJ1-3,TRBV7-2,CASSLLGTQGNTIYF
TRBJ2-1,TRBV12-3/TRBV12-4,CASSRRQGSSYNEQFF
TRBJ2-7,TRBV5-1,CASSGQGVYEQYF
TRBJ1-5,TRBV12-3/TRBV12-4,CASSLGRRETNQPQHF
TRBJ2-2,TRBV7-2,CASSFLGYGELFF
TRBJ1-2,TRBV6-1,CASSNKVGLYGYTF
TRBJ2-7,TRBV5-1,CASSLGVRGEQYF
TRBJ1-2,TRBV25-1,CASTSDRVYGYTF
TRBJ2-1,TRBV5-1,CASSGGPAGGPNEQFF
TRBJ1-1,TRBV11-2,CASRNSGGSEAFF